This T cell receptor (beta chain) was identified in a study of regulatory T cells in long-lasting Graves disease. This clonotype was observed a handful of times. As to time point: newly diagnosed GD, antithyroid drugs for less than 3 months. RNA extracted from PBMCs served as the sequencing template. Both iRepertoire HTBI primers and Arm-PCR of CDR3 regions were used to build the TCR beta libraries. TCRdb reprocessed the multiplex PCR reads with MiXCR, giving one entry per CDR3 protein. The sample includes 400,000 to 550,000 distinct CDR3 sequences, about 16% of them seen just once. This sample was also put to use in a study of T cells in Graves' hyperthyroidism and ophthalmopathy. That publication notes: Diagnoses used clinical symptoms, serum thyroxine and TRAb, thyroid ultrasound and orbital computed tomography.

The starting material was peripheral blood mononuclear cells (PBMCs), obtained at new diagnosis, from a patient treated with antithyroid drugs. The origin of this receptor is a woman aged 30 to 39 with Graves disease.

The CDR3 nucleotides are TGTGCCACCAGCAGGGTAACAGGACTAAACACCGGGGAGCTGTTTTTT. Translating it yields CATSRVTGLNTGELFF. This chain uses TRBV15 with TRBJ2-2; a possible D gene is TRBD2 (6 bases). Germline V gene lookup returns CDR1 LNHNV and CDR2 YYDKDF (reference sequence). Trimming shortened V by 3 bases and J by 2 bases, and 13 bases separated the two germline ends. This CDR3 contains 16 residues. Using reference TRBV15 and TRBJ2-2 for the parts outside the CDR3, the full variable domain is DAMVIQNPRYQVTQFGKPVTLSCSQTLNHNVMYWYQQKSSQAPKLLFHYYDKDFNNEADTPDNFQSRRPNTSFCFLDIRSPGLGDTAMYLCATSRVTGLNTGELFFGEGSRLTVL.